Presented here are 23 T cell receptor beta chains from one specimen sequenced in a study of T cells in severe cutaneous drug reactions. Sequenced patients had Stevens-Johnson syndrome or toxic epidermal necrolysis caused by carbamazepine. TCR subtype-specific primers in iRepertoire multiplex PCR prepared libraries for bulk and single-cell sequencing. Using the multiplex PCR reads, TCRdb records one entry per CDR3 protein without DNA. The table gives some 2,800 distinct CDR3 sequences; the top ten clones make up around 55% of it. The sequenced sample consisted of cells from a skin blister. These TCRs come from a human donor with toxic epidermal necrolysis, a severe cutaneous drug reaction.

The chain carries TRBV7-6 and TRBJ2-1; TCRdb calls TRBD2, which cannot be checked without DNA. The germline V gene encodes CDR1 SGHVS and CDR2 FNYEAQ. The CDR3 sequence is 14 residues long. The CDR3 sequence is CASSLAFGGNEQFF.

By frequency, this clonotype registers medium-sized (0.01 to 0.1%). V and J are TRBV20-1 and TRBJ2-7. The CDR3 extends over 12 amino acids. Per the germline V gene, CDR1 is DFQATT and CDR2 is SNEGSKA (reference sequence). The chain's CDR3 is CSVPQGPYEQYF.

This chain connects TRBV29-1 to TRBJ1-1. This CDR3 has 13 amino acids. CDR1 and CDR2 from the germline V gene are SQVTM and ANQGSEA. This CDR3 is CSVAGRLNTEAFF.

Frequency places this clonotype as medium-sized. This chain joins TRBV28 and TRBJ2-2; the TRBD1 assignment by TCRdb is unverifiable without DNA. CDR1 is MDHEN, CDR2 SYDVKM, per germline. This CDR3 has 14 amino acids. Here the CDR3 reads CASSYTGFTGELFF. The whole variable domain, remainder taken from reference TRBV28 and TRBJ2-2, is DVKVTQSSRYLVKRTGEKVFLECVQDMDHENMFWYRQDPGLGLRLIYFSYDVKMKEKGDIPEGYSVSREKKERFSLILESASTNQTSMYLCASSYTGFTGELFFGEGSRLTVL.

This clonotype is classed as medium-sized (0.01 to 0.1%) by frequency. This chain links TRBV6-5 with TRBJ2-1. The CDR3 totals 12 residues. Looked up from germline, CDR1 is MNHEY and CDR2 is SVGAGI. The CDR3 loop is CASWISGNEQFF.

The CDR3 region is CASSLETGALYEQYF. This chain uses TRBV18 with TRBJ2-7; TCRdb designates TRBD1, a call that cannot be tested without DNA. This CDR3 spans 15 amino acids. Germline V gene data show CDR1 as KGHSH and CDR2 as LQKENI. Supplemented by reference TRBV18 and TRBJ2-7, the full variable domain reads NAGVMQNPRHLVRRRGQEARLRCSPMKGHSHVYWYRQLPEEGLKFMVYLQKENIIDESGMPKERFSAEFPKEGPSILRIQQVVRGDSAAYFCASSLETGALYEQYFGPGTRLTVT.

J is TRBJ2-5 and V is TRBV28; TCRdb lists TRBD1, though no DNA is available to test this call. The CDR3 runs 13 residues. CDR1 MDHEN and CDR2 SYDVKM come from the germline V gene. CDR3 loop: CASSPDRGETQYF.

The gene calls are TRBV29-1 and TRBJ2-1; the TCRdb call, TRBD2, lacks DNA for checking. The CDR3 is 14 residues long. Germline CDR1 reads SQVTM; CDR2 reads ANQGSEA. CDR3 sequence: CSVDWTSAYNEQFF.

The CDR3 loop is CASSEFGAISRRGNEQFF. The chain recombines TRBV6-1 with TRBJ2-1; the D call from TCRdb, TRBD2, cannot be confirmed without DNA. Germline CDR1 MNHNS, CDR2 SASEGT. The CDR3 contains 18 residues.

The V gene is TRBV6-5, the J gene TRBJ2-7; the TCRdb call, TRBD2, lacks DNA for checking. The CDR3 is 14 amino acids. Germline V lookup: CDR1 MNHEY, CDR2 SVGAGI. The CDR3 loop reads CASSFLAGGDEQYF.

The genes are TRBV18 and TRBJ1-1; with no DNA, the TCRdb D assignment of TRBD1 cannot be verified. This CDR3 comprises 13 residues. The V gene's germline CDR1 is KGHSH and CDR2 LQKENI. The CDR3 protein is CASSQGTDTEAFF.

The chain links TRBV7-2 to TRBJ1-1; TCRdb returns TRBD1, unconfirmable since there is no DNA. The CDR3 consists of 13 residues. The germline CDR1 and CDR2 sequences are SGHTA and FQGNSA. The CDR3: CASSLTSGAEAFF.

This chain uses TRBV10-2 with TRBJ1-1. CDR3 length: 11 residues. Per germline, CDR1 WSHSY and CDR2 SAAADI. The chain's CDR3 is CASLGGIEAFF.

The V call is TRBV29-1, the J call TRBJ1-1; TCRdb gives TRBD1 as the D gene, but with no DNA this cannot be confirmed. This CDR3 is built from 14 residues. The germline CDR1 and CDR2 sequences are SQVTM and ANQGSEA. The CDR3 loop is CSTGTGGLGTEAFF.

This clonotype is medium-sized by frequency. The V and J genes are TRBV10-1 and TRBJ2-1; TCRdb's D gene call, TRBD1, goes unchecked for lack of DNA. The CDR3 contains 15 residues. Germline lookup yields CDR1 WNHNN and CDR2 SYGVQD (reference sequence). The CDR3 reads CASSATDRGDNEQFF.

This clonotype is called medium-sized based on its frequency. CDR3 in amino acids: CAWKPGSDTQYF. The gene calls are TRBV30 and TRBJ2-3; the TCRdb call, TRBD1, lacks DNA for checking. The CDR3 consists of 12 residues. Germline loops: CDR1 GTSNPN, CDR2 SVGIG (reference sequence).

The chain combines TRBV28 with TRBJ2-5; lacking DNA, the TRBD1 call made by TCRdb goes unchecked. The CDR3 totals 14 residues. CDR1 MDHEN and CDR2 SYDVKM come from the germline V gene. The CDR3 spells CASSDRGVQETQYF. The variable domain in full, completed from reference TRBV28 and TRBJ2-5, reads DVKVTQSSRYLVKRTGEKVFLECVQDMDHENMFWYRQDPGLGLRLIYFSYDVKMKEKGDIPEGYSVSREKKERFSLILESASTNQTSMYLCASSDRGVQETQYFGPGTRLLVL.

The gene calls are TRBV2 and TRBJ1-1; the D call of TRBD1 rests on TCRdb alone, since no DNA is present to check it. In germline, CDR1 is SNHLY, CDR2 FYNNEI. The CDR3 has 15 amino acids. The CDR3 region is CASSERSTGTPEAFF.

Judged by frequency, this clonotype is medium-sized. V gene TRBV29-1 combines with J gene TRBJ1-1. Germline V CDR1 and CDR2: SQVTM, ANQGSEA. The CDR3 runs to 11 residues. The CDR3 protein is CSVVKYTEAFF.

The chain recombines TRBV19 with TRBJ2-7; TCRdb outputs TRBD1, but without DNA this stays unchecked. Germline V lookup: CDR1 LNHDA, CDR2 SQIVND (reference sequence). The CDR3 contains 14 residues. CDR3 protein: CASSDRAPSYEQYF. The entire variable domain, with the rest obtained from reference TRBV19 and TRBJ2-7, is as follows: DGGITQSPKYLFRKEGQNVTLSCEQNLNHDAMYWYRQDPGQGLRLIYYSQIVNDFQKGDIAEGYSVSREKKESFPLTVTSAQKNPTAFYLCASSDRAPSYEQYFGPGTRLTVT.

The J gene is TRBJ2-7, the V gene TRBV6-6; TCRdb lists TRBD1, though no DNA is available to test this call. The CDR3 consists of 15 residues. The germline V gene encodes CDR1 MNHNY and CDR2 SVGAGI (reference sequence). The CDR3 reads CASSKGQASSYEQYF.

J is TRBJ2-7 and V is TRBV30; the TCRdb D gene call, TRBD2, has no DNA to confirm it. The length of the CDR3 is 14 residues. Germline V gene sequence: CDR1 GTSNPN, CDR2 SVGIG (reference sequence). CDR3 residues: CAWSDGTSDYEQYF.

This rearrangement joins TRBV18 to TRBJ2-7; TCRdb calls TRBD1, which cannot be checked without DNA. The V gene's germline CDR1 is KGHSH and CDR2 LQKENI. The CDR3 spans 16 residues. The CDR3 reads CASSQKGQPGGHEQYF.